The present entry profiles one TCR beta chain with its context. Its antigen is still unknown. At one end the junction does not follow the germline gene, possibly because of a read error. Bulk tumor genomic DNA, approximately 560 ng per sample, was the template. Biopsy collection occurred during surgery, with several far-apart biopsies per primary tumor. Enrolled patients presented with newly diagnosed, previously untreated non-small cell lung cancer and underwent curative surgery. Donation came from patients with newly diagnosed non-small cell lung cancer who were having surgery with curative intent. The data derive from a study of immune heterogeneity within non-small cell lung tumors. Overall study context: Squamous cell carcinomas accounted for 4 of the tumors, non-squamous carcinomas for 10, and 1 was not otherwise specified.

The germline V gene encodes CDR1 MNHEY and CDR2 SMNVEV (reference sequence). This CDR3 region has 14 residues. General study findings and limits: Recurrence of identical dominant CDR3 beta clonotypes was observed across tumor sites within a patient, alongside site-unique high-frequency clones. Some T-cell receptor beta clonotypes occurred at high frequency. These high-frequency clonotypes were largely distinct between individual patients.

The authors amplified TCR beta CDR3 by multiplex PCR with 32 V and 13 J primers. TCRdb re-analysed the multiplex PCR reads in MiXCR, keeping a single row per CDR3 protein. The table records roughly 2,900 distinct CDR3 sequences, more than 20% of them present only once. The chain recombines TRBV27 with TRBJ1-5; maybe TRBD1 (6 bases). The sample taken for sequencing was lung tumor tissue. This TCR was sampled from a female donor with non-small cell lung cancer. Here the CDR3 reads CASRRQVTNQPQHF. The CDR3 bases are TGTGCCAGCAGACGACAGGTGACTAATCAGCCCCAGCACTTT.